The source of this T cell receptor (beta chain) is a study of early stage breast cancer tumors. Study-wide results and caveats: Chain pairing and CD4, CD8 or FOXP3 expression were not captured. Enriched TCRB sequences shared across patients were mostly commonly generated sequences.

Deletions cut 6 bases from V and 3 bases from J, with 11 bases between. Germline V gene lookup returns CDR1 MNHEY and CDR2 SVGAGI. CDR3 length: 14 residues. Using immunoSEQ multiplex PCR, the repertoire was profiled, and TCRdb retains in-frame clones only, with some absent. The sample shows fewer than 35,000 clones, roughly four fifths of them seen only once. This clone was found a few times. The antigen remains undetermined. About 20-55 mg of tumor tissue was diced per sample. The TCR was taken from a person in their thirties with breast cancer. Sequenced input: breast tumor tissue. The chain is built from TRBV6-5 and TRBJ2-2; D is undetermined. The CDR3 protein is CASRPTTHTGELFF. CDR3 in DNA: TGTGCCAGCAGACCAACTACCCACACCGGGGAGCTGTTTTTT.